This T cell receptor (beta chain) was observed in a study of T cells in women clearing cervical HPV infection (dated by TCRdb to the late 2010s). Regarding the study in general: The cases were 25 or so women with histologically confirmed HPV16-related CIN3 or worse, and 2 of these cases were invasive cancers. The approximately 23 controls were women who cleared a single incident HPV16 infection within 12 months without developing precancer or cancer. Blood from cases was collected at the visit at which the lesion was first identified, whereas blood from controls was collected once infection was no longer detected. Among cases, blood sampling came a median of roughly 150 days after lesion detection, with an interquartile range of roughly 85 to 200 days. Since HLA typing was available for only a few women, HLA type could not be ruled out as a confounder. This exploratory proof-of-principle case-control study, nested within the Guanacaste HPV Natural History Study in Costa Rica, compared TCR repertoires among women with different cervical HPV16 outcomes. Cases were matched to controls by age within five years and by the year the sample was collected. Cases had a median age of almost 35 years and controls had a median age of approximately 40, with no significant differences in baseline characteristics. In the parent cohort, around 9,500 women aged 18 or older were enrolled in Guanacaste, Costa Rica, during 1993 to 1994 and were followed for six to seven years. As quality controls, five blinded duplicates were added to each group, bringing the total to about 60 samples made up of 50 or so participants and some ten replicates. Results the study describes overall, beyond this receptor: The cross-sectional design could not show whether the associations came before the infection or were a result of it, and neither effector/memory subsets nor HPV-specific T cells were isolated. Cases had lower TRBV6-7 relative abundance than controls (approximately 0.11% versus 0.16%; Bonferroni P = 0.0008). TCR repertoire richness was significantly higher in CIN3+ cases than in controls across sequencing depths, while evenness did not differ. Because T-cell numbers per sample were unknown, differences in richness could reflect varying T-cell content rather than repertoire biology. Random forest classifiers combining richness and V gene abundances distinguished cases from controls with an estimated AUC of roughly 0.83.

CDR1 and CDR2 are read off the germline V gene as SGHTA and FQGNSA. CDR3 length: 15 amino acids, cysteine to phenylalanine. Sequencing covers 36 bases of the CDR3, shown here with the frame starting at base 1. Every participant had a single incident cervical HPV16 infection, and women with prevalent HPV16 infections were excluded. Cervical HPV DNA was detected by MY09/MY11 PCR and genotyped by dot-blot hybridization. Fifteen mL of heparinized blood were centrifuged, and the buffy coat was aliquoted, frozen at -30°C, then stored at -80°C. Genomic DNA was extracted from buffy coat specimens using QIAGEN kits. Regarding this clone: What this receptor recognizes is not known. Read data end 3 residues before the CDR3 end; the end is taken from the germline J gene.

TCR beta CDR3 regions were amplified by multiplex PCR using the immunoSEQ assay from an average of around 1,200 ng genomic DNA per sample. To correct primer bias, the assay used a complete synthetic TCR repertoire to set an amplification baseline. The amplicons were sequenced on the Illumina platform. Per the authors' processing: Error correction of the sequences involved clustering with frequency ratios plus a modified nearest-neighbor algorithm, after which the sequences were analyzed in the immunoSEQ Analyzer using IMGT gene definitions. At each rarefaction depth, TCR richness and evenness were averaged across 20 rarefaction repeats, and samples with fewer sequences than that depth were excluded. Wilcoxon rank sum tests with FDR correction were used to compare V, D and J gene relative abundances between the groups. For the blinded duplicates, the intraclass correlation was roughly 96% for TCR richness and averaged 76.4% across roughly 65 gene segments. Drawn from immuneACCESS, this table holds only the in-frame rearrangements with V and J called that TCRdb kept. Clones are partly lost; checked studies trace under half to an unresolved V gene and leave the rest unexplained. That table furnishes V, J and clone size, whereas the DNA furnished D and trimming. The sample table on file contains more than 25,000 clones. The top ten clones comprise 7.5% to 10% of the sample.

This TCR was recovered from a woman between 18 and 70 years old with a cervical HPV16 infection that either progressed to CIN3+ or cleared (not recorded which). Sequencing was carried out using blood buffy coat. The chain is made from TRBV7-2 and TRBJ1-2; the D region possibly corresponds to TRBD1 (5 bases align). The CDR3 protein: CASSLASGGDNDYTF. CDR3 bases read: TGTGCCAGCAGCTTAGCTAGCGGGGGTGACAATGAC. Reference TRBV7-2 and TRBJ1-2 genes cover what lies past the CDR3, so the full variable domain is GAGVSQSPSNKVTEKGKDVELRCDPISGHTALYWYRQSLGQGLEFLIYFQGNSAPDKSGLPSDRFSAERTGGSVSTLTIQRTQQEDSAVYLCASSLASGGDNDYTFGSGTRLTVV.